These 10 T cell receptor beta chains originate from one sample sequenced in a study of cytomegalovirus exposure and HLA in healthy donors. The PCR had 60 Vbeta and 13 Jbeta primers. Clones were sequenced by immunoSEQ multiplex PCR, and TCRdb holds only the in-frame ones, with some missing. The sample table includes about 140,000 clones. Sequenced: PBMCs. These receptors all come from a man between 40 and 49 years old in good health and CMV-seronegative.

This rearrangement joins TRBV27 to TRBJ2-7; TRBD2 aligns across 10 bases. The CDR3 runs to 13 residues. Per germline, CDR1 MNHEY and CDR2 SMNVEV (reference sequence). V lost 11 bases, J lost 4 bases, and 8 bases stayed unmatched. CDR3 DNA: TGTGCCTCCAAGGCTAGCGGGGGATACGAGCAGTACTTC. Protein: CASKASGGYEQYF.

The chain's CDR3 is CASSLGRAVLTYEQYF. CDR3 DNA sequence: TGTGCCAGCAGTTTAGGGAGGGCAGTTTTGACCTACGAGCAGTACTTC. The chain couples TRBV27 to TRBJ2-7, with 7 bases matching TRBD2. Germline assignment: CDR1 MNHEY and CDR2 SMNVEV (reference sequence). J lost 2 bases, V lost 2 bases, and 9 bases had no gene match. This CDR3 is 16 amino acids long.

The chain's CDR3 is CASNLEGRYNSPLHF. DNA for the CDR3: TGTGCCAGCAATCTGGAGGGGCGATATAATTCACCCCTCCACTTT. The chain links TRBV28 to TRBJ1-6; D may be TRBD1 (5 bases). This CDR3 has 15 amino acids. V lost 7 bases and J 4 bases, leaving 14 bases between the germline ends. Germline values: CDR1 MDHEN, CDR2 SYDVKM.

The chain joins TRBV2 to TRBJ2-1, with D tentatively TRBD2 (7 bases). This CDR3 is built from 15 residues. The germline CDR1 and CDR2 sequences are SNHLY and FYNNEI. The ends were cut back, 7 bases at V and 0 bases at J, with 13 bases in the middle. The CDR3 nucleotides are TGTGCCAGCACACGGCGGGGGCCCTCCTACAATGAGCAGTTCTTC. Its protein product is CASTRRGPSYNEQFF.

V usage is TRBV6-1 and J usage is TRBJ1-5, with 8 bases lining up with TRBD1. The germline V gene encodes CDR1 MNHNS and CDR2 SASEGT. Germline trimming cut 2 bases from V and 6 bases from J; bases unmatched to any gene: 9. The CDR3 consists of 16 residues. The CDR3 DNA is TGTGCCAGCAGTGAAAGTCGGCAGGGGGCAGGTCAGCCCCAGCATTTT. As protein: CASSESRQGAGQPQHF.

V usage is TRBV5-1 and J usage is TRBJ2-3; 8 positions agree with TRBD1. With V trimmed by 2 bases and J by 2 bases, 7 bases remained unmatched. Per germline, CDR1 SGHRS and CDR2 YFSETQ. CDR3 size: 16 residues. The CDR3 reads CASSFRGTGATDTQYF. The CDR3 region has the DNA TGCGCCAGCAGCTTCCGGGGGACAGGAGCCACAGATACGCAGTATTTT.

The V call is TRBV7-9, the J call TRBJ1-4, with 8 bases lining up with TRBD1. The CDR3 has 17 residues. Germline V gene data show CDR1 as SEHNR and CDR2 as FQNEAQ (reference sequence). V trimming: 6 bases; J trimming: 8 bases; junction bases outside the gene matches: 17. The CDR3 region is CASSPGPDRVAGEKLFF. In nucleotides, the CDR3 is TGTGCCAGCAGTCCCGGCCCGGACAGGGTCGCCGGAGAAAAACTGTTTTTT.

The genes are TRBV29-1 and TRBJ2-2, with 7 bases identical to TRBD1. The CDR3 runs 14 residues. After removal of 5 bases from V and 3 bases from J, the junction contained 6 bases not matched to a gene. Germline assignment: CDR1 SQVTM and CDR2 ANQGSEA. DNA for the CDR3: TGCAGCGTTTTACAGGGGCAGGACACCGGGGAGCTGTTTTTT. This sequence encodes CSVLQGQDTGELFF.

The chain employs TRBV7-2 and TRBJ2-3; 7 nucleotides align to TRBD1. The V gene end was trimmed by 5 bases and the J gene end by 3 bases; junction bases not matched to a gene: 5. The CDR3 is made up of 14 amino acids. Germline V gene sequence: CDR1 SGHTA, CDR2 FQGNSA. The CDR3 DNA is TGTGCCAGCAGCCCTGGACAGGAGACAGATACGCAGTATTTT. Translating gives CASSPGQETDTQYF.

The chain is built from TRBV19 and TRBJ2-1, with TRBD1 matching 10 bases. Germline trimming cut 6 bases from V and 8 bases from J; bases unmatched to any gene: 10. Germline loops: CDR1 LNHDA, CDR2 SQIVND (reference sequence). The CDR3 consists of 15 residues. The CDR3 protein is CASSPDRGQVDEQFF. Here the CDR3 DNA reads TGTGCCAGTAGCCCCGACAGGGGGCAAGTCGATGAGCAGTTCTTC. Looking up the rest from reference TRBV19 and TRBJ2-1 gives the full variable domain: DGGITQSPKYLFRKEGQNVTLSCEQNLNHDAMYWYRQDPGQGLRLIYYSQIVNDFQKGDIAEGYSVSREKKESFPLTVTSAQKNPTAFYLCASSPDRGQVDEQFFGPGTRLTVL.